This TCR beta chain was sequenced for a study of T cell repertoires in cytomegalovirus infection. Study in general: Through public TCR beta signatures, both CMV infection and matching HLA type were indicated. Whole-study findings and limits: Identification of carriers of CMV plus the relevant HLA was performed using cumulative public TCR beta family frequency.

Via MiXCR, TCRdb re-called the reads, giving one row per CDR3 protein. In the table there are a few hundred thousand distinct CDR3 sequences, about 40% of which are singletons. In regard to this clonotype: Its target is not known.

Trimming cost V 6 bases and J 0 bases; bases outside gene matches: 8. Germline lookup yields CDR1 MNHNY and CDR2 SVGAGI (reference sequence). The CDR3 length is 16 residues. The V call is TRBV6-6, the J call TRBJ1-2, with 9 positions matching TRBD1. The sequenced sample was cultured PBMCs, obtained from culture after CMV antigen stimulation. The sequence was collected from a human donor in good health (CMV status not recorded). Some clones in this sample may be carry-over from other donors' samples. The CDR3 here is CASRSTGGDSNYGYTF. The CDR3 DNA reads TGTGCCAGCAGATCTACAGGGGGCGACTCTAACTATGGCTACACCTTC.